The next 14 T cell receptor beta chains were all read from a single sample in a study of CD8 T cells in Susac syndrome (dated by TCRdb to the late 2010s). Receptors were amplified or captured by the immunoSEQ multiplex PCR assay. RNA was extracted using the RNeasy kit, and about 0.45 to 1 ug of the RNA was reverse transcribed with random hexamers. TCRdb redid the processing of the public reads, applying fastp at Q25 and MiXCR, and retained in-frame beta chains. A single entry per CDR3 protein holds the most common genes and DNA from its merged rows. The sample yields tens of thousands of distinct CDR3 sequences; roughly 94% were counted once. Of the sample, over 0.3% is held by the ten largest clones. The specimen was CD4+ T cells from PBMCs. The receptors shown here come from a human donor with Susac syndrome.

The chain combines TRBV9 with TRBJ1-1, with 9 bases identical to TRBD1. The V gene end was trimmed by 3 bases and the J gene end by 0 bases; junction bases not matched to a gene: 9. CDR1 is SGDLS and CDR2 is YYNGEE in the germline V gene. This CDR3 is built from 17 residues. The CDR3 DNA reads TGTGCCAGCAGCGCCTCGGGACAGGGCTTTATGAACACTGAAGCTTTCTTT. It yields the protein CASSASGQGFMNTEAFF.

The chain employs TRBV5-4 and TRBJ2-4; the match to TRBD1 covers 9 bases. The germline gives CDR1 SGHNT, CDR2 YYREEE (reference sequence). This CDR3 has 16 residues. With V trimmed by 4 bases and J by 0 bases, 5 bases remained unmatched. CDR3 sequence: CASSGGQGIAKNIQYF. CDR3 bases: TGTGCCAGCAGCGGGGGACAGGGCATAGCCAAAAACATTCAGTACTTC.

CDR3 in amino acids: CASSPKGLGRQETQYF. The CDR3, as DNA: TGTGCCAGCAGCCCGAAGGGGCTGGGGAGACAAGAGACCCAGTACTTC. V and J are TRBV7-3 and TRBJ2-5; D is possibly TRBD1 or TRBD2 (5 bases each). Germline V gives CDR1 SGHTA, CDR2 FQGTGA. The germline V and J ends were trimmed by 5 bases and 2 bases, with 18 bases remaining between them. The CDR3 is 16 amino acids.

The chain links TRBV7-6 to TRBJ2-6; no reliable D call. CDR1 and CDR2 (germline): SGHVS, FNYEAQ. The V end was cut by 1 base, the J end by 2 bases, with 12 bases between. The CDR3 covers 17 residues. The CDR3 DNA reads TGTGCCAGCAGCTTAGGGGCGGCGAGGACTGGGGCCAACGTCCTGACTTTC. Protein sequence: CASSLGAARTGANVLTF.

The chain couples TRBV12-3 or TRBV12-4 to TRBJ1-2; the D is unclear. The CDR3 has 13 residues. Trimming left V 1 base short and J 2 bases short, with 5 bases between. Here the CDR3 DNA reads TGTGCCAGCAGTTTAGTAGGGAACTATGGCTACACCTTC. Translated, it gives CASSLVGNYGYTF.

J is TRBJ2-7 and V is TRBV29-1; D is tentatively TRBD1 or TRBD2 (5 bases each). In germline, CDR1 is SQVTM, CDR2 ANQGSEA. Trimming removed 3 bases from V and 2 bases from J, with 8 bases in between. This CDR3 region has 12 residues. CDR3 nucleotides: TGCAGCGTTGAGGTGGGGGCCTACGAGCAGTACTTC. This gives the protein CSVEVGAYEQYF.

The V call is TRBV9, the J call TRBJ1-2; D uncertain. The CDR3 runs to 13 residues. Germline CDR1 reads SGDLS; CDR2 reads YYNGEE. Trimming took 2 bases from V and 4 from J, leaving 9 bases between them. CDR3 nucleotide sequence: TGTGCCAGCAGCGTCACAGATACCTATGGCTACACCTTC. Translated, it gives CASSVTDTYGYTF.

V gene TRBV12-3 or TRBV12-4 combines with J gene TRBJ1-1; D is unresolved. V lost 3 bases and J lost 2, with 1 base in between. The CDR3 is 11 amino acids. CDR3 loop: CASSFNTEAFF. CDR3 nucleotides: TGTGCCAGCAGTTTTAACACTGAAGCTTTCTTT.

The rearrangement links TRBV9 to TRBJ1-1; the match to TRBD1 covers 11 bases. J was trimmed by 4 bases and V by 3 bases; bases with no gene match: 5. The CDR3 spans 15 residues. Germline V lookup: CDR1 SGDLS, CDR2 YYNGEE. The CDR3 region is CASSGAGTGGTEAFF. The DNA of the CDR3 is TGTGCCAGCAGCGGAGCCGGGACAGGGGGCACTGAAGCTTTCTTT.

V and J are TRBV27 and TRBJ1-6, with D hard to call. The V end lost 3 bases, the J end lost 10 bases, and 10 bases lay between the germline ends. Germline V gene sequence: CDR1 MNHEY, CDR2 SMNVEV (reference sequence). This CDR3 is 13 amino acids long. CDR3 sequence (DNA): TGTGCCAGCAGTTTTGAAGGGAACTCACCCCTCCACTTT. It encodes CASSFEGNSPLHF.

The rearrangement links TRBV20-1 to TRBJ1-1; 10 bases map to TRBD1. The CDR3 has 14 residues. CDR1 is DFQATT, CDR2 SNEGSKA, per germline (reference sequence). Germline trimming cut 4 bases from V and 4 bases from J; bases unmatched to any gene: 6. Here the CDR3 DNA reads TGCAGTGCTAAAAAAAGACAGGGGGCCACTGAAGCTTTCTTT. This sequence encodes CSAKKRQGATEAFF.

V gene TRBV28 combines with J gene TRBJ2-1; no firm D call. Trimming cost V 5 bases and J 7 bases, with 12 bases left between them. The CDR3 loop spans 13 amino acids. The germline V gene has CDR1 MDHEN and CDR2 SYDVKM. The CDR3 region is CASSGNLRNEQFF. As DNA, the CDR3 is TGTGCCAGCAGTGGAAACCTCCGTAATGAGCAGTTCTTC.

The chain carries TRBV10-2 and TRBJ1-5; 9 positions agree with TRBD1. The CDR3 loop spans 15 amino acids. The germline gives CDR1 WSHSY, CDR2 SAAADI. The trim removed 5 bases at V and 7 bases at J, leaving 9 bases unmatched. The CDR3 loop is CASSSGQGGNQPQHF. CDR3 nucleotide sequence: TGCGCCAGCAGTTCGGGACAGGGAGGAAACCAGCCCCAGCATTTT.

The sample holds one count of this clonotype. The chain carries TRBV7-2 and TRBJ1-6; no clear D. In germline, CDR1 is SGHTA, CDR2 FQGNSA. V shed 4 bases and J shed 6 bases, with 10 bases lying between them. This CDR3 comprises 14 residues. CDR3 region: CASSSPELNSPLHF. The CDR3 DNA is TGTGCCAGCAGCTCCCCGGAGCTTAATTCACCCCTCCACTTT.